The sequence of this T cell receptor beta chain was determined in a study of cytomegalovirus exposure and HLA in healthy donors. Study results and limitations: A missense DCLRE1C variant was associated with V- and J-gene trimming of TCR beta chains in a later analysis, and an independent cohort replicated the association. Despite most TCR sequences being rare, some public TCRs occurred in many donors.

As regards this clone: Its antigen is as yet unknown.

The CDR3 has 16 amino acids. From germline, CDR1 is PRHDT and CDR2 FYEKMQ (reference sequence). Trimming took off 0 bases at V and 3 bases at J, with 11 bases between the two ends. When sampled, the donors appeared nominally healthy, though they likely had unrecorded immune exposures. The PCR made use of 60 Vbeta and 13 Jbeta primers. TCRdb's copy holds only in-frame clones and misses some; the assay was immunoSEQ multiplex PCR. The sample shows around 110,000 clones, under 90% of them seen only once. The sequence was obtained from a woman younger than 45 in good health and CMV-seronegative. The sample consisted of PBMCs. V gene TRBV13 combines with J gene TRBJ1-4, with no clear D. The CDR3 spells CASSLGSQRANEKLFF. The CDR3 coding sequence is TGTGCCAGCAGCTTAGGCTCCCAGCGGGCTAATGAAAAACTGTTTTTT.